This T cell receptor (beta chain) was documented in a study of response to subunit inactivated influenza vaccine. In TCRdb, the RT-PCR reads were re-called with MiXCR into one record per CDR3 protein. Here the sample spans 400,000 to 550,000 distinct CDR3 sequences, 25% being singletons. Study-wide points: Every seasonal influenza vaccination brings in few new T cells, the authors suggested.

This clonotype was observed a few times. The antigen is unknown. Material: CD4+ T cells sorted from PBMCs, obtained more than 4 days after vaccination. The receptor comes from a man between 45 and 60 years old who received an inactivated influenza vaccine.

The CDR3 region is CASHPGTTPYEQYF. The CDR3 bases are TGTGCCAGTCACCCCGGGACAACCCCCTACGAGCAGTACTTC. The chain recombines TRBV19 with TRBJ2-7; a weak D match, TRBD1 (6 bases). The CDR3 extends over 14 amino acids. Germline CDR1 is LNHDA and CDR2 is SQIVND (reference sequence). Deletions cut 8 bases from V and 2 bases from J, with 16 bases between.